The 17 T cell receptor beta chains in this list originate from one sample, sequenced in a study of T cell responses to AZD1222 COVID-19 vaccine. Generated by immunoSEQ multiplex PCR, the TCRdb table keeps only in-frame clones and is missing some. Of roughly 100,000 clones detected, roughly nine tenths appear once; the ten largest clones hold under 60%. The sample consisted of peripheral blood, taken on day 0 of AZD1222 vaccination. These receptors were collected from an adult in good health.

This chain uses TRBV28 with TRBJ1-4; 7 bases agree with TRBD1. Germline values: CDR1 MDHEN, CDR2 SYDVKM. J lost 2 bases, V lost 4 bases, and 7 bases had no gene match. CDR3 length: 16 amino acids. CDR3 protein: CASSSTRGPTNEKLFF. The CDR3 DNA reads TGTGCCAGCAGTTCTACTAGGGGGCCCACTAATGAAAAACTGTTTTTT.

About this clone: This specimen includes other DNA sequences encoding the same CDR3. V usage is TRBV29-1 and J usage is TRBJ1-3; 7 bases fit TRBD1. With 4 bases clipped from V and 0 bases from J, the junction kept 3 bases outside the gene matches. The V gene's germline CDR1 is SQVTM and CDR2 ANQGSEA. This CDR3 comprises 14 residues. The CDR3 spells CSVVGTASGNTIYF. Written as DNA, the CDR3 is TGCAGCGTTGTCGGGACAGCCTCTGGAAACACCATATATTTT.

This clone has a single count. The genes are TRBV2 and TRBJ1-5, with D tentatively TRBD1 (5 bases). The length of the CDR3 is 16 residues. With 3 bases removed from V and 9 bases from J, the gap between germline ends came to 21 bases. Germline V CDR1 and CDR2: SNHLY, FYNNEI. CDR3 sequence (DNA): TGTGCCAGCAGTGAGGGTGAGGGGTGGGGGTATCGGCCCCAGCATTTT. Protein: CASSEGEGWGYRPQHF.

As DNA, the CDR3 is TGTGCCAGCAGCCCGACTAGCGGGAGGACCGAGCAGTACTTC. This codes for CASSPTSGRTEQYF. V is TRBV7-2 and J is TRBJ2-7; 13 bases match TRBD2. Germline trimming cut 5 bases from V and 6 bases from J; bases unmatched to any gene: 4. Germline V gene sequence: CDR1 SGHTA, CDR2 FQGNSA. This CDR3 region has 14 residues.

V gene TRBV28 combines with J gene TRBJ1-1, with a weak D call TRBD1 (5 bases). With 11 bases removed from V and 8 bases from J, the gap between germline ends came to 15 bases. Germline CDR1 MDHEN, CDR2 SYDVKM. The CDR3 is 11 residues long. The CDR3, as DNA: TGTGCCGGAACGCTGAGGGGAGAAGCTTTCTTT. It codes for CAGTLRGEAFF.

This sequence joins TRBV5-1 and TRBJ2-6, with unresolved D. With 0 bases removed from V and 0 bases from J, the gap between germline ends came to 7 bases. Germline lookup yields CDR1 SGHRS and CDR2 YFSETQ. This CDR3 is built from 16 residues. The CDR3 sequence is CASSLAWSSGANVLTF. CDR3 DNA: TGCGCCAGCAGCTTGGCCTGGAGCTCTGGGGCCAACGTCCTGACTTTC.

This sequence joins TRBV6-5 and TRBJ1-1; D uncertain. Germline V gene data show CDR1 as MNHEY and CDR2 as SVGAGI. The CDR3 extends over 11 amino acids. V shed 6 bases and J shed 2 bases, with 4 bases lying between them. Here the CDR3 reads CASRQNTEAFF. The DNA for the CDR3 is TGTGCCAGCAGACAAAACACTGAAGCTTTCTTT.

The chain has TRBV7-9 and TRBJ1-5; D gene uncertain. This CDR3 has 16 residues. The V gene lost 0 bases and the J gene lost 4 bases, with 13 bases spanning the gap. Germline CDR1 is SEHNR and CDR2 is FQNEAQ (reference sequence). Here the CDR3 DNA reads TGTGCCAGCAGCTTAGCACGTTCTGGACCAAATCAGCCCCAGCATTTT. Its protein is CASSLARSGPNQPQHF. The full variable domain, in which reference TRBV7-9 and TRBJ1-5 provide the parts outside the CDR3, is DTGVSQNPRHKITKRGQNVTFRCDPISEHNRLYWYRQTLGQGPEFLTYFQNEAQLEKSRLLSDRFSAERPKGSFSTLEIQRTEQGDSAMYLCASSLARSGPNQPQHFGDGTRLSIL.

The J gene is TRBJ1-1, the V gene TRBV2; 9 bases match TRBD1. The CDR3 is made up of 13 amino acids. Trimming cost V 1 base and J 8 bases; bases outside gene matches: 2. Germline assignment: CDR1 SNHLY and CDR2 FYNNEI. The CDR3: CASSEDRGREAFF. DNA for the CDR3: TGTGCCAGCAGTGAAGACAGGGGGCGCGAAGCTTTCTTT.

The chain uses TRBV4-3 and TRBJ2-1, with 10 bases that match TRBD2. Trimming took 3 bases from V and 8 from J; bases not matched to a gene: 7. Germline CDR1 is LGHNA and CDR2 is YSLEER. The length of the CDR3 is 15 residues. CDR3: CASSQASGSHHEQFF. The CDR3 DNA sequence: TGCGCCAGCAGCCAGGCTAGCGGGAGCCACCATGAGCAGTTCTTC.

The chain combines TRBV5-1 with TRBJ2-7; tentative D call: TRBD2 (6 bases). Trimming shortened V by 5 bases and J by 5 bases, and 17 bases separated the two germline ends. Germline CDR1 reads SGHRS; CDR2 reads YFSETQ. The CDR3 loop spans 14 amino acids. Here the CDR3 reads CASRPLRGSDEQYF. As DNA, the CDR3 is TGCGCCAGCAGACCTCTTCGGGGGAGCGACGAGCAGTACTTC.

The chain recombines TRBV24-1 with TRBJ1-1, with TRBD1 matching 7 bases. Germline V gives CDR1 KGHDR, CDR2 SFDVKD. The CDR3 loop spans 17 amino acids. V was pared by 7 bases and J by 0 bases, with 13 bases of the junction left unmatched. The chain's CDR3 is CATRYRDRPAMNTEAFF. CDR3 bases: TGTGCCACCAGGTACCGGGACAGACCAGCCATGAACACTGAAGCTTTCTTT.

The chain joins TRBV6-5 to TRBJ2-7, with D possibly TRBD1 on 5 matching bases. The germline CDR1 and CDR2 sequences are MNHEY and SVGAGI. V was cut by 9 bases and J by 2 bases, with 11 bases left in between. The CDR3 contains 12 residues. The CDR3: CASQGGAYEQYF. In DNA, the CDR3 is TGTGCCAGTCAGGGCGGTGCCTACGAGCAGTACTTC.

The genes are TRBV9 and TRBJ1-2; D might be TRBD1 (5 bases). Germline lookup yields CDR1 SGDLS and CDR2 YYNGEE. Between the trimmed V and J ends, which lost 0 bases and 1 base, there was a span of 7 bases. The CDR3 is made up of 14 amino acids. CDR3 in amino acids: CASSVGDDNYGYTF. CDR3 sequence (DNA): TGTGCCAGCAGCGTAGGGGACGATAACTATGGCTACACCTTC.

V usage is TRBV18 and J usage is TRBJ1-2; no clear D gene. V lost 2 bases to trimming and J lost 2 bases, with 6 bases between them. The CDR3 has 13 residues. The germline V gene has CDR1 KGHSH and CDR2 LQKENI. CDR3 DNA sequence: TGTGCCAGCTCACCAGCGGGCAACTATGGCTACACCTTC. Residues: CASSPAGNYGYTF.

The chain combines TRBV6-5 with TRBJ2-2; no definite D call. The ends were cut back, 6 bases at V and 4 bases at J, with 6 bases in the middle. CDR1 MNHEY and CDR2 SVGAGI come from the germline V gene. This CDR3 has 12 amino acids. CDR3 sequence: CASRVSTGELFF. CDR3 sequence (DNA): TGTGCCAGCAGGGTCAGCACCGGGGAGCTGTTTTTT.

The rearrangement joins TRBV5-6 to TRBJ1-5, with TRBD1 matching 8 bases. The germline V gene has CDR1 SGHDT and CDR2 YYEEEE. CDR3 length: 14 residues. Germline trimming cut 4 bases from V and 6 bases from J; bases unmatched to any gene: 6. In DNA, the CDR3 is TGTGCCAGCAGCGTTCAGGGGGCGGGTCAGCCCCAGCATTTT. Its translation is CASSVQGAGQPQHF.